This entry features one T cell receptor beta chain sequence. This receptor's antigen is unknown. No much larger clonotype is one base removed from it; base qualities were not supplied. The data were taken from a study of chemoradiotherapy in HPV16-positive cancers (dated by TCRdb to between 2021 and 2022). Background on the whole study: Using functional T-cell assays on cells from a couple of HPV16-positive patients, the researchers defined candidate HPV-specific T-cell clones and common TCR motifs. Next, the candidate HPV-specific TCRs and motifs were followed in TCR repertoires from roughly 90 patients with HPV-related cancers. Whether T-cell immunity against the HPV oncoproteins E6 and E7 changes during chemoradiotherapy and whether survival is affected by this immunity were examined in the study.

Preparation of the library involved the immunoSEQ multiplex PCR assay. The table comes from immuneACCESS by way of TCRdb, which keeps in-frame sequences with V and J called. Part of the clones is missing from these tables; in studies checked, under half for an unresolved V gene and the rest for unknown reasons. For this sample the table gives thousands of clones, of which around 72% were detected only once. The ten largest clonotypes hold around 4.5% of the sample. Findings and caveats that apply to the study as a whole: The functional definition of HPV-specific T cells came from only two HPV16-positive patients, and the survival association was reported for HPV16-positive patients. Expansion of candidate HPV-specific clones and E7-related TCR motifs was observed in the tumor microenvironment during treatment, whereas no such expansion was observed for non-HPV-specific T cells. Improved recurrence-free survival in HPV16-positive patients was associated with expansion of HPV-responsive T cells during chemoradiotherapy.

Repertoires were sampled multiple times during chemoradiotherapy, which allowed clonal expansion in the tumor microenvironment to be followed. The CDR1 and CDR2 encoded by the germline V gene are SGHVS and FNYEAQ. Its CDR3 holds 13 amino acids, cysteine through phenylalanine. The DNA shown is the 39-base CDR3, in frame from base 1. V and J lose 2 bases and 6 bases, and a span of 7 bases separates them. The receptor was isolated from a human donor with HPV-associated anogenital cancer. The material was tumor tissue, obtained from a patient who underwent chemoradiotherapy. Here the chain combines TRBV7-6 and TRBJ2-2, with the D gene not confidently named. The DNA sequence is as follows: TGTGCCAGCAGCTTAAAGGCCCCCGGGGAGCTGTTTTTT. Its product reads: CASSLKAPGELFF.